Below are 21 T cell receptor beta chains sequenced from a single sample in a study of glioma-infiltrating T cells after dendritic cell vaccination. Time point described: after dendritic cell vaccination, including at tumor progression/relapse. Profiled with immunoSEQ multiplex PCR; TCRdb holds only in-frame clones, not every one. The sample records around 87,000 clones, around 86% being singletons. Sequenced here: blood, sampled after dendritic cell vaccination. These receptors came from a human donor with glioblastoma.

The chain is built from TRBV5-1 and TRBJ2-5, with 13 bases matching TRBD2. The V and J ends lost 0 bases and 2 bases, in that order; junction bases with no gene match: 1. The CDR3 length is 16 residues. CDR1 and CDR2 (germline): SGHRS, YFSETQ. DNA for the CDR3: TGCGCCAGCAGCTTGGGACTAGCGGGGGGACAAGAGACCCAGTACTTC. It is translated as CASSLGLAGGQETQYF.

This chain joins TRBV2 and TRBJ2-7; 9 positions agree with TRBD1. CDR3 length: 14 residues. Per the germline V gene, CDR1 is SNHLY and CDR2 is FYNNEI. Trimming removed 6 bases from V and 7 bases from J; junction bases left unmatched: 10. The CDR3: CASRHDRGVGEQYF. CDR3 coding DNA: TGTGCCAGCAGACACGACAGGGGGGTAGGAGAGCAGTACTTC.

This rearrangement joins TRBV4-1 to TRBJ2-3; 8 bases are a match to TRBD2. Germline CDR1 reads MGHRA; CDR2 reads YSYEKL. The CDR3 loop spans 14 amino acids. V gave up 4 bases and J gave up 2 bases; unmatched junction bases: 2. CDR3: CASSPGGATDTQYF. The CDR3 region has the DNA TGCGCCAGCAGCCCGGGGGGGGCCACAGATACGCAGTATTTT.

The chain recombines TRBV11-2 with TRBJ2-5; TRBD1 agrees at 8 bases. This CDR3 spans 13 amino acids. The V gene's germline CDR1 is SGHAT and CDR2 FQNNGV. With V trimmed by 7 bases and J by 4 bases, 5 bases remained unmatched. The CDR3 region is CASTADRGETQYF. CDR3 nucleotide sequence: TGTGCCAGCACGGCCGACAGGGGAGAGACCCAGTACTTC.

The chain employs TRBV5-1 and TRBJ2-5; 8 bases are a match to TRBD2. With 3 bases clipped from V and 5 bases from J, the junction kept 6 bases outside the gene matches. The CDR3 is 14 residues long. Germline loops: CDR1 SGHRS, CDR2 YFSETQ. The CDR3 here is CASSSGGGRETQYF. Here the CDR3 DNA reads TGCGCCAGCAGCTCCGGCGGGGGGCGGGAGACCCAGTACTTC.

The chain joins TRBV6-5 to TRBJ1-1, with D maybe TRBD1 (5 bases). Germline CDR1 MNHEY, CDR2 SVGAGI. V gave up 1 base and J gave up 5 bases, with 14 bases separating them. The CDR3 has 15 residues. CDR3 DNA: TGTGCCAGCAGTTACTACGGCAGGGTATCGACTGAAGCTTTCTTT. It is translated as CASSYYGRVSTEAFF.

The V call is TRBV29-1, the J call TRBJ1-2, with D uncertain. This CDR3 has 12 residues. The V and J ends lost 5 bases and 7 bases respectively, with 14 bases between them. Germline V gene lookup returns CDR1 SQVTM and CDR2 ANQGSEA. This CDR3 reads CSVTERRVGYTF. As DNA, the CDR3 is TGCAGCGTTACCGAGCGCAGAGTTGGCTACACCTTC.

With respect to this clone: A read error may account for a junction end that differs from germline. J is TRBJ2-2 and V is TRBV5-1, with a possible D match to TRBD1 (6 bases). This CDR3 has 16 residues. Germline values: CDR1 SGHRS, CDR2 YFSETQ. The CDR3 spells CASSSDRRQGAGELLF. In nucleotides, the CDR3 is TGCGCCAGCAGCTCCGACAGGCGCCAAGGAGCCGGGGAGCTGCTTTTT.

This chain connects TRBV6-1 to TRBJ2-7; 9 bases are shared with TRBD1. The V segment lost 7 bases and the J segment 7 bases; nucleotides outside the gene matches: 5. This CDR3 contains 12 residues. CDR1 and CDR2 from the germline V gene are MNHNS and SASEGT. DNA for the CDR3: TGTGCCAGCACCACGACAGGGGGTGAGCAGTACTTC. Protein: CASTTTGGEQYF.

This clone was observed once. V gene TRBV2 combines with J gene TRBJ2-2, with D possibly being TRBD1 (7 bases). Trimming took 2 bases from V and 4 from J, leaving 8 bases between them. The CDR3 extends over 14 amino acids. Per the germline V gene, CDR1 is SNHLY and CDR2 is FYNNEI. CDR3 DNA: TGTGCCAGCAGTGAACAGGGGGGCACCGGGGAGCTGTTTTTT. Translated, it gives CASSEQGGTGELFF.

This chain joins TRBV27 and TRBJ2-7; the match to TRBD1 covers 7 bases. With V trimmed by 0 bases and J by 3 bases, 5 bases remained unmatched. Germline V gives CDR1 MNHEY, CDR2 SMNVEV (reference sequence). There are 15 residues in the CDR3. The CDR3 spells CASSLSGGPNYEQYF. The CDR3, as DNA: TGTGCCAGCAGTTTATCAGGGGGCCCGAACTACGAGCAGTACTTC.

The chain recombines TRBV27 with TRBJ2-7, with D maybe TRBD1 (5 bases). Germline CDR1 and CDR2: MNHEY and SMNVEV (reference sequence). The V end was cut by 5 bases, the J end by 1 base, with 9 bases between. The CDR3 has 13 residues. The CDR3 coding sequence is TGTGCCAGCAGTATAGGGGTTTCCTACGAGCAGTACTTC. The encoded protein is CASSIGVSYEQYF.

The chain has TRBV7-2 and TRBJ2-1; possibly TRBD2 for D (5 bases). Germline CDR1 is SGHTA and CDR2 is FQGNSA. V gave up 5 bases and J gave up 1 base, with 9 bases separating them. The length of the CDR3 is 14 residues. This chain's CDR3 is CASSPDFSYNEQFF. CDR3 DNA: TGTGCCAGCAGCCCGGACTTTTCCTACAATGAGCAGTTCTTC.

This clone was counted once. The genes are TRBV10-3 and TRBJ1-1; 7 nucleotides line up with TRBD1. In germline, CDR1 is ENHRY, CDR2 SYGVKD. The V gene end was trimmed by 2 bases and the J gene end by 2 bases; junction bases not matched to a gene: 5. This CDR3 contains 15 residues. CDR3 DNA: TGTGCCATCAGTGAGGCGACAGGGCCCAACACTGAAGCTTTCTTT. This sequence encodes CAISEATGPNTEAFF.

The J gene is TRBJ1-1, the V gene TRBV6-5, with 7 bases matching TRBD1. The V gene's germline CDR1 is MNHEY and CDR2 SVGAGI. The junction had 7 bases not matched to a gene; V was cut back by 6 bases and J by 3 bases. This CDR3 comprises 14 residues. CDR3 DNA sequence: TGTGCCAGCAGCTCAGGGGGTGGAGACACTGAAGCTTTCTTT. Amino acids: CASSSGGGDTEAFF.

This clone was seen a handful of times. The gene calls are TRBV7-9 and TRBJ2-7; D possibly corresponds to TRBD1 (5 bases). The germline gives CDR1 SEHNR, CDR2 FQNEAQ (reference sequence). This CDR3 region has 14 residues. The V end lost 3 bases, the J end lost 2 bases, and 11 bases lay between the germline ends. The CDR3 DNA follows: TGTGCCAGCAGCTTGGTGGGGCAAACCTACGAGCAGTACTTC. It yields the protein CASSLVGQTYEQYF.

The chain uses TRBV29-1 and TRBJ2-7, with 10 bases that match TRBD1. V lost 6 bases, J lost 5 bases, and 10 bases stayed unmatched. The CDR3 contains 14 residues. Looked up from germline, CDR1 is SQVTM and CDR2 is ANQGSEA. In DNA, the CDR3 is TGCAGCGTCCAAACCGGGACAGGGGACAACGAGCAGTACTTC. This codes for CSVQTGTGDNEQYF.

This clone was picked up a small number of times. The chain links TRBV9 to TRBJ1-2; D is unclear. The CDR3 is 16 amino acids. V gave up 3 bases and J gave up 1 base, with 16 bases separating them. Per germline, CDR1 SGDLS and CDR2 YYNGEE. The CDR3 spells CASSAPGSLINYGYTF. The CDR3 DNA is TGTGCCAGCAGCGCGCCCGGTAGCCTGATTAACTATGGCTACACCTTC. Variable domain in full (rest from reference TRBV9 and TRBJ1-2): DSGVTQTPKHLITATGQRVTLRCSPRSGDLSVYWYQQSLDQGLQFLIQYYNGEERAKGNILERFSAQQFPDLHSELNLSSLELGDSALYFCASSAPGSLINYGYTFGSGTRLTVV.

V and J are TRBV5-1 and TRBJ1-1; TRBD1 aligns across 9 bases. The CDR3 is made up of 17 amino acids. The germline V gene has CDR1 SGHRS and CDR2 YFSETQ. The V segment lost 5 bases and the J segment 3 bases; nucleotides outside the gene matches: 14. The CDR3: CASRRTTGGAGYTEAFF. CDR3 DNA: TGCGCCAGCAGGCGGACCACAGGGGGCGCAGGATACACTGAAGCTTTCTTT.

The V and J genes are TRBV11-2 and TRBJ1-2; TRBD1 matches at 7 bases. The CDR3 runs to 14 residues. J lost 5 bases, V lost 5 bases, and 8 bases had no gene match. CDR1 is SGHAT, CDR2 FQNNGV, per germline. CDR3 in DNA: TGTGCCAGCAGCGCGCAAGGACAGGTTTATGGCTACACCTTC. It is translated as CASSAQGQVYGYTF.

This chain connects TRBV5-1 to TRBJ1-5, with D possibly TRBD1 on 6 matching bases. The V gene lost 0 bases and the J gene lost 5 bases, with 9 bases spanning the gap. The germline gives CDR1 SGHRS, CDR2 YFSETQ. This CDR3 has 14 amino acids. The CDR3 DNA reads TGCGCCAGCAGCTTGGCGGCAGGGGATCAGCCCCAGCATTTT. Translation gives CASSLAAGDQPQHF.